This TCR beta chain was sequenced for a study of blood T cell repertoires in COVID-19. V lost 1 base and J lost 0, with 9 bases in between. The length of the CDR3 is 16 residues. The germline gives CDR1 LNHDA, CDR2 SQIVND (reference sequence). In the source study's methods: From reference gene primer amplification, estimates of nucleated cell counts were derived. Measured with immunoSEQ multiplex PCR; TCRdb has only the in-frame clones, and not every one. The DNA was the basis for D and trimming; V, J and clone size are from that table. The sample gives around 200,000 clones, 86% of which show up once; roughly 2.4% is in the top ten.

The specimen sequenced was peripheral blood. This receptor was taken from a woman between 50 and 59 years old with acute or convalescent COVID-19. The chain joins TRBV19 to TRBJ2-2; no firm D call. The CDR3 nucleotides are TGTGCCAGTAGTATAGTCTCACGAGCGAACACCGGGGAGCTGTTTTTT. This gives the protein CASSIVSRANTGELFF.